This T cell receptor (beta chain) was obtained from a study of blood T cell repertoires in COVID-19. Overall study: Sites across the United States, Italy and Spain contributed samples from acute and convalescent COVID-19. The analysed material was cDNA or gDNA that came from T cells, B-cell-depleted T cells, or PBMCs.

The CDR3 totals 17 residues. In germline, CDR1 is SGHVS, CDR2 FQNEAQ. V trimming: 1 base; J trimming: 7 bases; junction bases outside the gene matches: 15. Under the authors' procedure: Reference gene primer amplification yielded estimated nucleated cell counts. Using immunoSEQ multiplex PCR, the repertoire was profiled, and TCRdb retains in-frame clones only, with some absent. V and J calls plus clone size are reproduced from that table; the DNA served to infer D and trimming. The data contain 130,000 or so clones, approximately 90% of them singletons. V and J are TRBV7-8 and TRBJ2-7, with TRBD2 matching 8 bases. The TCR originated in a human donor in a cohort sampled during active COVID-19. Sequencing was performed on peripheral blood. The chain's CDR3 is CASSLGGGGPALGEQYF. As DNA, the CDR3 is TGTGCCAGCAGCTTAGGAGGCGGGGGGCCCGCCTTAGGAGAGCAGTACTTC. The variable domain in full, completed from reference TRBV7-8 and TRBJ2-7, reads GAGVSQSPRYKVAKRGQDVALRCDPISGHVSLFWYQQALGQGPEFLTYFQNEAQLDKSGLPSDRFFAERPEGSVSTLKIQRTQQEDSAVYLCASSLGGGGPALGEQYFGPGTRLTVT.